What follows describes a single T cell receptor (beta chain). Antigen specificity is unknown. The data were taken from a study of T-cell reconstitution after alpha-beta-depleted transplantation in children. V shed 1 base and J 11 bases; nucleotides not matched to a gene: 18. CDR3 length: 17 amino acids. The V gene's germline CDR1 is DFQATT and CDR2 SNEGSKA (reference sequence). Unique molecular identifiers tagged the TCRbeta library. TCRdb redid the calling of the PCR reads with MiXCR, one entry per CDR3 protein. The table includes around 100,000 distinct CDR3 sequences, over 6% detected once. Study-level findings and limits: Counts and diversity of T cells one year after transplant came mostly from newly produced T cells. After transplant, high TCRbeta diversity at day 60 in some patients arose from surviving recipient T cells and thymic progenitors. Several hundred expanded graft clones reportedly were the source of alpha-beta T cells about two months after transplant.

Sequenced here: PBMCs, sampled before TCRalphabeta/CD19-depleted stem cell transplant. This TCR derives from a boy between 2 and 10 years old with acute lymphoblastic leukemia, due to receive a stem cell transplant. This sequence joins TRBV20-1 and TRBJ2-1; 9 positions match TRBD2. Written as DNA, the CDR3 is TGCAGTGCTAGAGGCCCCAGCGGGGGGTACCAAATCCAAAAGCAGTTCTTC. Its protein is CSARGPSGGYQIQKQFF.